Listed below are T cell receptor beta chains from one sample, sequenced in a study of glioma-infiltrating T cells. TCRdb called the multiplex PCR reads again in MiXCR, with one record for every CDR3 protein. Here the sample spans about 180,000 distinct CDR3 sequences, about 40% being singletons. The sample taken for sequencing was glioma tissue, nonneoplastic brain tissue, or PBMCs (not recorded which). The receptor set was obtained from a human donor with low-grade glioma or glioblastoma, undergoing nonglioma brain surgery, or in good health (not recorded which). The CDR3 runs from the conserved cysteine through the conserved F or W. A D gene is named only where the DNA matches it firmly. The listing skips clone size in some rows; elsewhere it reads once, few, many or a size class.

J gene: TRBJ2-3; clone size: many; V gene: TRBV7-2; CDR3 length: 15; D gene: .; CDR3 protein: CASSQLGQRGDTQYF; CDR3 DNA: TGTGCCAGCAGCCAACTAGGACAACGAGGGGATACGCAGTATTTT
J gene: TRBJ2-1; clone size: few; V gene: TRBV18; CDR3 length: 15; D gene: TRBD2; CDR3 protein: CASSPSGSAYNEQFF; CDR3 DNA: TGTGCCAGCTCTCCGAGCGGGAGTGCCTACAATGAGCAGTTCTTC
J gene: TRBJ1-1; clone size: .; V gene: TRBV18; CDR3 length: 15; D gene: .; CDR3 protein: CASSQNGIESTEAFF; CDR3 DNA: TGTGCCAGCTCTCAAAACGGCATCGAGAGCACTGAAGCTTTCTTT
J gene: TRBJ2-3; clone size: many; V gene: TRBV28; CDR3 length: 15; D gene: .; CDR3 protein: CASSLGDFVTDTQYF; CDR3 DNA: TGTGCCAGCAGTTTAGGGGACTTCGTCACAGATACGCAGTATTTT
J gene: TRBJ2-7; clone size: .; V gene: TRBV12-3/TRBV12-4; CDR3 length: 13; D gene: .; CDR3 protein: CASNSGPFYEQYF; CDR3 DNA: TGTGCCAGCAACTCGGGACCTTTCTACGAGCAGTACTTC
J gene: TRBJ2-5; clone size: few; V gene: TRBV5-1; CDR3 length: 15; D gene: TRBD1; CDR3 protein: CASSLEGTGQETQYF; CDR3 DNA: TGCGCCAGCAGCTTGGAAGGGACAGGCCAAGAGACCCAGTACTTC
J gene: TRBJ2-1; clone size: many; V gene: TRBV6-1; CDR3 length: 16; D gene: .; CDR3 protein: CASSWASSEHFNEQFF; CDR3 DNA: TGTGCCAGCAGTTGGGCTAGTTCGGAACATTTTAATGAGCAGTTCTTC
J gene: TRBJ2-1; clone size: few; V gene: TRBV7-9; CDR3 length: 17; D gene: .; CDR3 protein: CASSAKGGEASYNEQFF; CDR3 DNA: TGTGCCAGCAGCGCAAAAGGGGGGGAAGCCTCCTACAATGAGCAGTTCTTC
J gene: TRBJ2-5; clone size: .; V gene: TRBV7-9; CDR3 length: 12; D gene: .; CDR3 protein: CASSRTRETQYF; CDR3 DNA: TGTGCCAGCAGCAGGACCCGAGAGACCCAGTACTTC
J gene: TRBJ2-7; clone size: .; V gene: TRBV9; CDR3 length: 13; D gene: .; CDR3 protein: CASSPPVEDEQYF; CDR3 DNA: TGTGCCAGCAGCCCCCCCGTTGAGGACGAGCAGTACTTC
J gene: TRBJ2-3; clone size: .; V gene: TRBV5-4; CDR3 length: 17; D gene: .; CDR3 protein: CASSPIVAGTNTDTQYF; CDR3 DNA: TGTGCCAGCAGCCCCATCGTTGCGGGCACTAACACAGATACGCAGTATTTT
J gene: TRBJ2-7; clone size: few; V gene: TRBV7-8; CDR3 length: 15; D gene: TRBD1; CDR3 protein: CASSARQGARTEQYF; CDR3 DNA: TGTGCCAGCAGCGCTAGACAGGGGGCGAGGACCGAGCAGTACTTC
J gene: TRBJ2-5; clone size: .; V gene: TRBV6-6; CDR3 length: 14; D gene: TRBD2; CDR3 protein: CASSLAGAEETHYF; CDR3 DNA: TGTGCCAGTAGCTTAGCGGGGGCGGAAGAGACCCATTACTTC
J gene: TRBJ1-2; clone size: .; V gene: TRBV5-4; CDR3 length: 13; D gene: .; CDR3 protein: CASSLDRSDGYTF; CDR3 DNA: TGTGCCAGCAGCTTGGACAGAAGCGATGGCTACACCTTC
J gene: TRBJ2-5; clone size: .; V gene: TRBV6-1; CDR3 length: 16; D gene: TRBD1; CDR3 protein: CASSHHQTGKGETQYF; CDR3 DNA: TGTGCCAGCAGTCACCACCAGACAGGGAAAGGAGAGACCCAGTACTTC
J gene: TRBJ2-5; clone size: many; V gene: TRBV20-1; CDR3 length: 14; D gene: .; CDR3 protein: CSAIHSVGLETQYF; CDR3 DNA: TGCAGTGCTATTCACTCGGTGGGCCTAGAGACCCAGTACTTC
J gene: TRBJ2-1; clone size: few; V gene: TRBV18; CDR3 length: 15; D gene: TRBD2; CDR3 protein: CASSPSGGTYNEQFF; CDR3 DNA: TGTGCCAGCTCACCATCGGGAGGGACCTACAATGAGCAGTTCTTC
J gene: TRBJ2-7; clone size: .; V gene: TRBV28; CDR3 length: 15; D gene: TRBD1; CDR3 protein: CASSIGKGGKYKQYF; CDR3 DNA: TGTGCCAGCAGTATCGGGAAAGGGGGCAAGTACAAGCAGTACTTC
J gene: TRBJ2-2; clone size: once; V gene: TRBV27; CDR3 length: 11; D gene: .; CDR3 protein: CARSYTGELFF; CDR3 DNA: TGTGCCAGGAGTTACACCGGGGAGCTGTTTTTT
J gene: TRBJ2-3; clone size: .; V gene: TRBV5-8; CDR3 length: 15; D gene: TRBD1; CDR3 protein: CASSIRTGTADTQYF; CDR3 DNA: TGTGCCAGCAGCATCAGGACAGGGACGGCAGATACGCAGTATTTT
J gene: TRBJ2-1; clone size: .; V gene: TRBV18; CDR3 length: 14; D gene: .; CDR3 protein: CASSREGAGNEQFF; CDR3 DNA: TGTGCCAGCTCACGTGAGGGTGCCGGGAATGAGCAGTTCTTC
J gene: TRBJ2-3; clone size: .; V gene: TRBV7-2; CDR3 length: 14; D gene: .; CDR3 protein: CASSLSPPADTRYF; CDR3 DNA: TGTGCCAGCAGCCTCTCCCCTCCCGCAGATACGCGGTATTTT
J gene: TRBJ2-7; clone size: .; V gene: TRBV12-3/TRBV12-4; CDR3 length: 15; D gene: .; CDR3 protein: CASSLNRQQLVEQYF; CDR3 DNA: TGTGCCAGCAGTTTAAACCGCCAACAGTTGGTCGAGCAGTACTTC
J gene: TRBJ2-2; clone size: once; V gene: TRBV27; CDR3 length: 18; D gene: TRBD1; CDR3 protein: CSSRPIGTVTANTVELFF; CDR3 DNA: TGTTCCAGCAGGCCCATAGGGACAGTTACCGCGAACACAGTGGAGCTGTTTTTT
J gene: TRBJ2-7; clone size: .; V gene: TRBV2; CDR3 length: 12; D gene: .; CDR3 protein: CASVGSAYEQYF; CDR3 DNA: TGTGCCAGCGTGGGATCGGCCTACGAGCAGTACTTC
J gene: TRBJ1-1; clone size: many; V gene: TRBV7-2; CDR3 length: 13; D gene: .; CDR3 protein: CASSIFWNTEAFF; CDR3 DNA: TGTGCCAGCAGCATCTTCTGGAACACTGAAGCTTTCTTT
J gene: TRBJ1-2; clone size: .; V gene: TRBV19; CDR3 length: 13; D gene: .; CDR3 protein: CASSIAGNYGYTF; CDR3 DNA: TGTGCCAGTAGTATTGCAGGGAACTATGGCTACACCTTC
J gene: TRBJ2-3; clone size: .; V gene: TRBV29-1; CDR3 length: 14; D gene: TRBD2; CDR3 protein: CSVLGEGGTDTQYF; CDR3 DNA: TGCAGCGTCCTGGGGGAGGGCGGCACAGATACGCAGTATTTT
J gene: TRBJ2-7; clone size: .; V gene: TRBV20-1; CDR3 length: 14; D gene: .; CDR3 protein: CSATSISFPYEQYF; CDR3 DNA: TGCAGTGCTACATCCATTAGCTTTCCCTACGAGCAGTACTTC
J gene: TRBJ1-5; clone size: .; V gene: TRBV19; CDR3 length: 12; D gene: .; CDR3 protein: CASSIEHRPQHF; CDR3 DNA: TGTGCCAGTAGTATAGAGCATCGGCCCCAGCATTTT
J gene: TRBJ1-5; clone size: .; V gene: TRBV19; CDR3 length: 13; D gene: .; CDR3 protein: CASRKGPNQPQHF; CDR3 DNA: TGTGCCAGTAGAAAAGGACCAAATCAGCCCCAGCATTTT
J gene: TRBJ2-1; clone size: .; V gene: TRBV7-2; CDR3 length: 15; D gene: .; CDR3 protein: CASSSRALGLREQFF; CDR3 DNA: TGTGCCAGCAGCTCCCGGGCACTAGGTTTGCGTGAGCAGTTCTTC
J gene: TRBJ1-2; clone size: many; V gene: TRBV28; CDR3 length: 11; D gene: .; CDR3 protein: CATAKDMGYTF; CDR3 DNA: TGTGCCACCGCGAAGGATATGGGCTACACCTTC
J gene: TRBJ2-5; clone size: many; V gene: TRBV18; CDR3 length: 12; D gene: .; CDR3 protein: CASSWTAETQYF; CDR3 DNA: TGTGCCAGCTCCTGGACAGCAGAGACCCAGTACTTC
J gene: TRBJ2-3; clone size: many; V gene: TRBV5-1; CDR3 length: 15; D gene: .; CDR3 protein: CASSLVGGVADTQYF; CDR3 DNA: TGCGCCAGCAGCTTGGTTGGGGGTGTCGCAGATACGCAGTATTTT
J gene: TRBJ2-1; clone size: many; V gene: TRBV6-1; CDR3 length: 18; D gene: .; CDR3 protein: CASRDDGRVRTEDNEQFF; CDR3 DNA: TGTGCCAGCAGGGACGACGGAAGAGTTCGGACGGAAGACAATGAGCAGTTCTTC
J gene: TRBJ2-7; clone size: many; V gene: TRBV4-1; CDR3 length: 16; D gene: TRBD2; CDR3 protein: CASSRRGTSESYEQYF; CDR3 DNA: TGCGCCAGCAGCCGGAGAGGGACTAGCGAATCCTACGAGCAGTACTTC
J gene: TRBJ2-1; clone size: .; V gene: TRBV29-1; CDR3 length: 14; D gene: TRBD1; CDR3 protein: CSVTGTGRYNEQFF; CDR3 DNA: TGCAGCGTAACCGGGACAGGCAGATACAATGAGCAGTTCTTC
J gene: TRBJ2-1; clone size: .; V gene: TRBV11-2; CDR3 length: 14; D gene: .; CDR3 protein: CASSLLVGSNEQFF; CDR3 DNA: TGTGCCAGCAGCTTACTAGTAGGCAGCAATGAGCAGTTCTTC
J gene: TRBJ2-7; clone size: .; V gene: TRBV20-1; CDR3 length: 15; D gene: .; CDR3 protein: CSARHSHASSYEQYF; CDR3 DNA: TGCAGTGCTAGGCACAGCCATGCGAGCTCCTACGAGCAGTACTTC
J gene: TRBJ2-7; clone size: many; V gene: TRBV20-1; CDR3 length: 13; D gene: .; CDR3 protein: CSASHALTYEQYF; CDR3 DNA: TGCAGTGCTAGCCATGCACTCACCTACGAGCAGTACTTC
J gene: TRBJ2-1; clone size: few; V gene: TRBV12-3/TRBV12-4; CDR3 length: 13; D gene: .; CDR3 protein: CASSLRGDDEQFF; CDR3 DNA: TGTGCCAGCAGTTTAAGAGGGGACGATGAGCAGTTCTTC
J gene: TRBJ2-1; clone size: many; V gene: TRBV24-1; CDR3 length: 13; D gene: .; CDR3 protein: CATSDANSNEQFF; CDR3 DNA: TGTGCCACCAGTGATGCAAATAGCAATGAGCAGTTCTTC
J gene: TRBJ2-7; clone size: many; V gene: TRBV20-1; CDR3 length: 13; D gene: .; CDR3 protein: CSARDSSRREQYF; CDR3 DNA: TGCAGTGCTAGAGATTCTAGTCGTAGGGAGCAGTACTTC
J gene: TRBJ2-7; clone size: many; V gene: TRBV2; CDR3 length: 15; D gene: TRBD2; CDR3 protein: CASSESGTLSYEQYF; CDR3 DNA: TGTGCCAGCAGTGAAAGCGGGACGCTTTCCTACGAGCAGTACTTC
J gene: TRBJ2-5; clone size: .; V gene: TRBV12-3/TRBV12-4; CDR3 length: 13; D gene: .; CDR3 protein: CATRRSAKETQYF; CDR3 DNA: TGTGCCACCCGGCGTAGCGCAAAAGAGACCCAGTACTTC
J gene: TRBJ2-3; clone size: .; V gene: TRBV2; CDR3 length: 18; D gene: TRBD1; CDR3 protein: CASSYDRAYSSSTDTQYF; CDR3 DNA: TGTGCCAGCAGTTATGACAGGGCCTATTCTTCTAGCACAGATACGCAGTATTTT
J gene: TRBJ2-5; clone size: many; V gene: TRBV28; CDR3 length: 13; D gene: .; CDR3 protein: CASYGLPQETQYF; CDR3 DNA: TGTGCCAGTTACGGGCTCCCCCAAGAGACCCAGTACTTC